This passage covers 24 T cell receptor beta chains from one sample sequenced in a study of cytomegalovirus exposure and HLA in healthy donors. PCR was performed using 60 Vbeta and 13 Jbeta primers. Some clones are missing from TCRdb's copy, which holds only in-frame ones; the method was immunoSEQ multiplex PCR. The table includes about 92,000 clones, more than 65% detected once. Sequences were obtained from PBMCs. These receptors came from a girl aged 2-10 years in good health and CMV-seropositive.

This chain connects TRBV6-1 to TRBJ2-3, with 7 positions matching TRBD2. J gave up 4 bases and V 1 base, and 8 bases lay outside the gene matches. The CDR3 loop spans 16 amino acids. Germline-derived CDR1 and CDR2 are MNHNS and SASEGT. CDR3 sequence: CASSEVREGRADTQYF. The CDR3, as DNA: TGTGCCAGCAGTGAAGTGAGGGAGGGCAGAGCAGATACGCAGTATTTT.

The genes are TRBV5-1 and TRBJ2-7; 8 positions agree with TRBD2. This CDR3 region has 15 residues. The germline V gene has CDR1 SGHRS and CDR2 YFSETQ. V trimming: 3 bases; J trimming: 4 bases; junction bases outside the gene matches: 9. In nucleotides, the CDR3 is TGCGCCAGCAGCTGGGTTAGCGGGAAGTCGTACGAGCAGTACTTC. Translation gives CASSWVSGKSYEQYF. Together with reference TRBV5-1 and TRBJ2-7, the CDR3 gives the full variable domain: KAGVTQTPRYLIKTRGQQVTLSCSPISGHRSVSWYQQTPGQGLQFLFEYFSETQRNKGNFPGRFSGRQFSNSRSEMNVSTLELGDSALYLCASSWVSGKSYEQYFGPGTRLTVT.

The chain links TRBV27 to TRBJ2-1, with D uncertain. Trimming removed 6 bases at V and 0 bases at J, with 12 bases between. The CDR3 has 15 residues. Germline CDR1 and CDR2: MNHEY and SMNVEV (reference sequence). Here the CDR3 DNA reads TGTGCCAGCAGGAGGTCCCCGAGCTCCTACAATGAGCAGTTCTTC. It yields the protein CASRRSPSSYNEQFF.

The rearrangement links TRBV5-1 to TRBJ2-2; D call uncertain. The length of the CDR3 is 13 residues. Germline V gene sequence: CDR1 SGHRS, CDR2 YFSETQ. Trimming took off 4 bases at V and 6 bases at J, with 10 bases between the two ends. CDR3 sequence: CASSPQMAGELFF. CDR3 coding DNA: TGCGCCAGCAGCCCCCAGATGGCCGGGGAGCTGTTTTTT.

This clone came up a few times. This chain links TRBV2 with TRBJ1-5, with 7 bases aligning to TRBD1. The J segment lost 4 bases and the V segment lost 7 bases, leaving 7 bases of the junction unmatched. The CDR3 length is 14 residues. Germline V gene data show CDR1 as SNHLY and CDR2 as FYNNEI. DNA for the CDR3: TGTGCCAGCAATGTGGACAGGACTAATCAGCCCCAGCATTTT. This gives the protein CASNVDRTNQPQHF.

The chain recombines TRBV19 with TRBJ2-5; possibly TRBD2 for D (7 bases). Germline CDR1 is LNHDA and CDR2 is SQIVND (reference sequence). The CDR3 is made up of 13 amino acids. Trimming left V 3 bases short and J 5 bases short, with 10 bases between. CDR3 nucleotide sequence: TGTGCCAGTAGTATGGGGGGGCGGGAGACCCAGTACTTC. Its translation is CASSMGGRETQYF.

V is TRBV13 and J is TRBJ2-1; 8 nucleotides agree with TRBD2. The CDR3 spans 15 residues. The J segment lost 6 bases and the V segment lost 5 bases, leaving 9 bases of the junction unmatched. Germline V gene data show CDR1 as PRHDT and CDR2 as FYEKMQ (reference sequence). CDR3 in amino acids: CASSPAGDSANEQFF. The DNA for the CDR3 is TGTGCCAGCAGCCCAGCGGGAGATTCGGCCAATGAGCAGTTCTTC.

This clone was counted a single time. V gene TRBV19 combines with J gene TRBJ1-2; tentatively, D is TRBD1 (6 bases). The CDR3 is 16 residues long. Germline V CDR1 and CDR2: LNHDA, SQIVND (reference sequence). Trimming took off 4 bases at V and 0 bases at J, with 15 bases between the two ends. CDR3 DNA sequence: TGTGCCAGTAGTAACCGGGCCCCAGGGGCTAACTATGGCTACACCTTC. Residues: CASSNRAPGANYGYTF.

This clone has a single count. The chain recombines TRBV11-2 with TRBJ1-1; maybe TRBD1 (5 bases). This CDR3 is 11 amino acids long. From germline, CDR1 is SGHAT and CDR2 FQNNGV. Trimming left V 4 bases short and J 10 bases short, with 10 bases between. The CDR3 nucleotides read TGTGCCAGCAGCTCATTCGGGGGAGCTTTCTTT. This sequence encodes CASSSFGGAFF.

This chain connects TRBV2 to TRBJ1-5; no definite D call. CDR3 length: 13 residues. Germline V gene lookup returns CDR1 SNHLY and CDR2 FYNNEI. V gave up 0 bases and J gave up 9 bases, with 9 bases separating them. The CDR3 region is CASSEALRGPQHF. Here the CDR3 DNA reads TGTGCCAGCAGTGAAGCGCTTCGGGGGCCCCAGCATTTT.

The chain combines TRBV30 with TRBJ2-2; D possibly corresponds to TRBD1 (5 bases). The CDR3 extends over 15 amino acids. V lost 7 bases, J lost 0 bases, and 15 bases lay in between. CDR1 is GTSNPN, CDR2 SVGIG, per germline (reference sequence). The CDR3 here is CAYPLGQANTGELFF. The CDR3 DNA reads as TGTGCCTATCCCCTGGGGCAGGCGAACACCGGGGAGCTGTTTTTT.

The V call is TRBV13, the J call TRBJ2-3; TRBD2 might be the D (6 bases). Trimming took off 5 bases at V and 3 bases at J, with 27 bases between the two ends. Germline lookup yields CDR1 PRHDT and CDR2 FYEKMQ (reference sequence). The CDR3 covers 19 residues. The CDR3 bases are TGTGCCAGCAGCGCGATGGCCCTCATACCGGGAGTTTGGACAGATACGCAGTATTTT. This encodes CASSAMALIPGVWTDTQYF.

This clone was seen just once. The chain's CDR3 is CASSDGGSGRDEQFF. The CDR3 region has the DNA TGTGCCAGCAGCGATGGCGGGAGTGGGCGTGATGAGCAGTTCTTC. The gene calls are TRBV7-6 and TRBJ2-1, with 7 bases identical to TRBD2. Germline V gives CDR1 SGHVS, CDR2 FNYEAQ. The CDR3 consists of 15 residues. V lost 5 bases, J lost 8 bases, and 12 bases stayed unmatched. Drawing the rest from reference TRBV7-6 and TRBJ2-1, the complete variable domain is GAGVSQSPRYKVTKRGQDVALRCDPISGHVSLYWYRQALGQGPEFLTYFNYEAQQDKSGLPNDRFSAERPEGSISTLTIQRTEQRDSAMYRCASSDGGSGRDEQFFGPGTRLTVL.

This rearrangement joins TRBV7-2 to TRBJ1-1; 8 nucleotides match TRBD1. V was clipped by 2 bases and J by 0 bases; unmatched bases: 8. The CDR3 is made up of 17 amino acids. Germline V gives CDR1 SGHTA, CDR2 FQGNSA. The CDR3 DNA reads as TGTGCCAGCAGCTTAAGGACAGGGAGCTCCATGAACACTGAAGCTTTCTTT. This sequence encodes CASSLRTGSSMNTEAFF. Complete variable domain (other parts from reference TRBV7-2 and TRBJ1-1): GAGVSQSPSNKVTEKGKDVELRCDPISGHTALYWYRQSLGQGLEFLIYFQGNSAPDKSGLPSDRFSAERTGGSVSTLTIQRTQQEDSAVYLCASSLRTGSSMNTEAFFGQGTRLTVV.

This chain links TRBV19 with TRBJ1-5; D is uncertain. The CDR3 extends over 15 amino acids. V gave up 7 bases and J gave up 2 bases, with 15 bases separating them. Germline CDR1 reads LNHDA; CDR2 reads SQIVND (reference sequence). The CDR3 region is CASMVAESGNQPQHF. CDR3 DNA sequence: TGTGCCAGTATGGTCGCCGAATCGGGCAATCAGCCCCAGCATTTT.

The J gene is TRBJ2-7, the V gene TRBV25-1; D gene uncertain. V dropped 1 base and J dropped 0 bases, with 10 bases sitting between them. The germline V gene has CDR1 MGHDK and CDR2 SYGVNS. The length of the CDR3 is 15 residues. Here the CDR3 DNA reads TGTGCCAGCAGTGAATCCCTCCTGTACTCCTACGAGCAGTACTTC. It is translated as CASSESLLYSYEQYF.

The chain combines TRBV28 with TRBJ1-5; D unresolved. The CDR3 spans 13 residues. Germline V lookup: CDR1 MDHEN, CDR2 SYDVKM. Trimming removed 2 bases at V and 4 bases at J, with 6 bases between. CDR3 DNA: TGTGCCAGCAGTTTAAACAAAAATCAGCCCCAGCATTTT. The encoded protein is CASSLNKNQPQHF.

This clone was observed a single time. V is TRBV7-9 and J is TRBJ2-3; TRBD2 is a possible D gene (6 bases). Germline assignment: CDR1 SEHNR and CDR2 FQNEAQ (reference sequence). Deletions cut 4 bases from V and 0 bases from J, with 14 bases between. CDR3 length: 16 amino acids. Here the CDR3 reads CASSSRPGGSTDTQYF. In nucleotides, the CDR3 is TGTGCCAGCAGCTCACGTCCCGGGGGTAGCACAGATACGCAGTATTTT.

As for this clone: Germline and junction disagree at one end, which may indicate a read error. Distinct nucleotide sequences in the sample also encode this CDR3. This chain links TRBV28 with TRBJ2-7, with TRBD2 matching over 7 bases. CDR1 and CDR2 (germline): MDHEN, SYDVKM. The CDR3 runs to 16 residues. The CDR3 region has the DNA TGTGCCAGCAGTTTAAGGAGGGAGGGCGCCTCCTACGAGCAATACTTC. Protein product: CASSLRREGASYEQYF. Full variable domain (outside the CDR3, taken from reference TRBV28 and TRBJ2-7): DVKVTQSSRYLVKRTGEKVFLECVQDMDHENMFWYRQDPGLGLRLIYFSYDVKMKEKGDIPEGYSVSREKKERFSLILESASTNQTSMYLCASSLRREGASYEQYFGPGTRLTVT.

This rearrangement joins TRBV9 to TRBJ2-7; 7 bases fit TRBD1. V lost 4 bases, J lost 6 bases, and 13 bases stayed unmatched. CDR3 length: 15 residues. CDR1 is SGDLS and CDR2 is YYNGEE in the germline V gene. CDR3 sequence (DNA): TGTGCCAGCAGCCCCCCGAGGGGGCAGGGGGTCGAGCAGTACTTC. The encoded protein is CASSPPRGQGVEQYF.

This sequence joins TRBV5-4 and TRBJ2-5; 13 bases agree with TRBD2. The germline CDR1 and CDR2 sequences are SGHNT and YYREEE (reference sequence). The CDR3 runs to 15 residues. V gave up 4 bases and J gave up 11 bases; unmatched junction bases: 11. CDR3 sequence: CASSPGGLAGSEQYF. CDR3 in DNA: TGTGCCAGCAGCCCTGGGGGACTAGCGGGAAGTGAGCAGTACTTC.

The chain is built from TRBV19 and TRBJ2-7; D may be TRBD2 (5 bases). CDR1 LNHDA and CDR2 SQIVND come from the germline V gene (reference sequence). The CDR3 extends over 14 amino acids. V lost 5 bases to trimming and J lost 7 bases, with 18 bases between them. In DNA, the CDR3 is TGTGCCAGTAGTCCCGCTGTTCGGGGTAGAGAGCAGTACTTC. Its protein product is CASSPAVRGREQYF. Variable domain in full (rest from reference TRBV19 and TRBJ2-7): DGGITQSPKYLFRKEGQNVTLSCEQNLNHDAMYWYRQDPGQGLRLIYYSQIVNDFQKGDIAEGYSVSREKKESFPLTVTSAQKNPTAFYLCASSPAVRGREQYFGPGTRLTVT.

The rearrangement links TRBV5-1 to TRBJ2-3; TRBD2 matches at 11 bases. Germline CDR1 SGHRS, CDR2 YFSETQ. The CDR3 covers 16 residues. V trimming: 4 bases; J trimming: 2 bases; junction bases outside the gene matches: 6. This CDR3 reads CASSTGLAEPTDTQYF. The CDR3 bases are TGCGCCAGCAGCACGGGACTAGCGGAGCCCACAGATACGCAGTATTTT.

The chain couples TRBV5-1 to TRBJ2-1, with TRBD1 matching over 9 bases. CDR3 length: 15 amino acids. J was trimmed by 4 bases and V by 0 bases; bases with no gene match: 2. Per the germline V gene, CDR1 is SGHRS and CDR2 is YFSETQ. This CDR3 reads CASSLDGQGYNEQFF. In DNA, the CDR3 is TGCGCCAGCAGCTTGGACGGACAGGGGTACAATGAGCAGTTCTTC.